A single sample is the source of the 11 T cell receptor beta chains below, sequenced in a study of T cells after yellow fever vaccination. A single record per CDR3 protein comes from TCRdb applying MiXCR to the 5' RACE reads. The repertoire holds about 310,000 distinct CDR3 sequences, with 3% to 4.5% as singletons. Material: PBMCs, obtained on the day of the yellow fever booster vaccination. These receptors were collected from a man between 18 and 35 years old who received the YFV17D yellow fever vaccine.

This chain uses TRBV7-2 with TRBJ2-6; no firm D call. Germline CDR1 and CDR2: SGHTA and FQGNSA. This CDR3 comprises 14 residues. V gave up 3 bases and J gave up 0 bases, with 3 bases separating them. The CDR3 sequence is CASSFYSGANVLTF. CDR3 DNA: TGTGCCAGCAGCTTTTACTCTGGGGCCAACGTCCTGACTTTC.

This clonotype was observed at least ten times. The V call is TRBV5-1, the J call TRBJ2-7; TRBD1 agrees at 8 bases. After removal of 3 bases from V and 6 bases from J, the junction contained 14 bases not matched to a gene. Germline V gene sequence: CDR1 SGHRS, CDR2 YFSETQ. The CDR3 spans 16 residues. DNA of the CDR3: TGCGCCAGCAGCTCCGGTAACTCGCAGGGGGCCTTCGAGCAGTACGTC. This gives the protein CASSSGNSQGAFEQYV.

This clonotype was counted at least ten times. V usage is TRBV6-5 and J usage is TRBJ1-2; TRBD1 agrees at 12 bases. Unmatched junction bases numbered 9, after V lost 2 bases and J lost 8 bases. Per germline, CDR1 MNHEY and CDR2 SVGAGI. This CDR3 contains 16 residues. CDR3: CASSYEWDRGLGGYTF. Here the CDR3 DNA reads TGTGCCAGCAGTTACGAGTGGGACAGGGGGCTGGGCGGCTACACCTTC.

V and J are TRBV4-3 and TRBJ2-5; D remains ambiguous. The CDR3 runs 12 residues. Trimming left V 3 bases short and J 2 bases short, with 4 bases between. Germline V gives CDR1 LGHNA, CDR2 YSLEER. The DNA of the CDR3 is TGCGCCAGCAGCCATGGACAAGAGACCCAGTACTTC. It yields the protein CASSHGQETQYF.

This clonotype was seen more than once but under ten times. The V call is TRBV11-3, the J call TRBJ2-2; TRBD2 is a possible D gene (5 bases). CDR1 and CDR2 (germline): SGHNT, YENEEA. The V end lost 5 bases, the J end lost 5 bases, and 15 bases lay between the germline ends. The CDR3 is 15 residues long. The CDR3 sequence: CASSERGTETGELFF. The CDR3 DNA reads TGTGCCAGCAGCGAACGGGGTACTGAGACCGGGGAGCTGTTTTTT.

With regard to this clonotype: Being one base from a much bigger clone, this may be a read error. The J gene is TRBJ2-7, the V gene TRBV3-2; the table assigns TRBD1, which was not confirmed against the DNA. TRBV3-2 is listed as a pseudogene. The CDR3 runs to 18 residues. For the CDR3, the DNA is TGTGCCAGCAGCCAGCCGTGCATGGGCGGTGCTAGCTCCTACGAGCAGTACTTC. It is translated as CASSQPCMGGASSYEQYF.

The chain employs TRBV30 and TRBJ2-7; the D gene is possibly TRBD1 (5 bases). This CDR3 is 12 amino acids long. The germline V gene has CDR1 GTSNPN and CDR2 SVGIG (reference sequence). V was cut by 3 bases and J by 6 bases, with 12 bases left in between. In DNA form, the CDR3 reads TGTGCCTGGAGCGGCAGGGCTGGCGAGCAGTACTTC. Translation: CAWSGRAGEQYF.

This clonotype was counted only a few times. In nucleotides, the CDR3 is TGTGCCAGCAGTTACTTCCGGGACAGGGATAAAGATGGCTACACCTTC. This codes for CASSYFRDRDKDGYTF. The chain couples TRBV6-2 or TRBV6-3 to TRBJ1-2, with TRBD1 matching 9 bases. Germline V gene lookup returns CDR1 MNHEY and CDR2 SVGEGT. V lost 1 base, J lost 6 bases, and 9 bases stayed unmatched. The CDR3 has 16 residues.

Ten or more counts support this clonotype. The chain joins TRBV5-1 to TRBJ2-3; D perhaps matches TRBD2 (6 bases). This CDR3 is 15 amino acids long. Germline V gene data show CDR1 as SGHRS and CDR2 as YFSETQ. Between the trimmed V and J ends, which lost 3 bases and 1 base, there was a span of 12 bases. The CDR3 is CASSSGGARTDTQYF. Here the CDR3 DNA reads TGCGCCAGCAGCTCTGGAGGGGCTCGCACAGATACGCAGTATTTT.

This clonotype was found many times. This rearrangement joins TRBV5-1 to TRBJ2-5; D remains unclear. V was shortened by 2 bases and J by 0 bases, with 5 bases between the two germline ends. This CDR3 comprises 13 residues. CDR1 SGHRS and CDR2 YFSETQ come from the germline V gene. The CDR3 nucleotides are TGCGCCAGCAGCTTAGGAAACCAAGAGACCCAGTACTTC. Its protein product is CASSLGNQETQYF. The complete variable domain, with remaining parts taken from reference TRBV5-1 and TRBJ2-5, reads KAGVTQTPRYLIKTRGQQVTLSCSPISGHRSVSWYQQTPGQGLQFLFEYFSETQRNKGNFPGRFSGRQFSNSRSEMNVSTLELGDSALYLCASSLGNQETQYFGPGTRLLVL.

This clonotype showed up many times. This chain joins TRBV18 and TRBJ2-3, with D possibly TRBD2 on 6 matching bases. CDR3 length: 13 amino acids. Between the trimmed V and J ends, which lost 3 bases and 3 bases, there was a span of 7 bases. The germline V gene has CDR1 KGHSH and CDR2 LQKENI. This chain's CDR3 is CASSPGTTDTQYF. In DNA, the CDR3 is TGTGCCAGCTCACCGGGGACTACAGATACGCAGTATTTT.